This T cell receptor (beta chain) was retrieved from a study of identical twins. TCRdb analysed the 5' RACE reads with MiXCR anew, one entry per CDR3 protein. The table has approximately 300,000 distinct CDR3 sequences, 7.5% to 9.5% seen once. The V and J ends lost 7 bases and 10 bases, in that order; junction bases with no gene match: 17. This CDR3 is 17 amino acids long. This clonotype was counted many times. These data were also reused for a study on yellow fever vaccine responses in identical twins.

The chain joins TRBV12-3 or TRBV12-4 to TRBJ2-2, with 11 nucleotides matching TRBD2. Sequencing was performed on CD8+ T cells sorted from blood. The clonotype was recovered from a woman aged 18-35 years in good health. The chain's CDR3 is CASTNVGSTSGGEELFF. For the CDR3, the DNA is TGTGCCAGCACTAACGTTGGTAGTACTAGCGGGGGAGAGGAGCTGTTTTTT.